Sequencing of this T cell receptor (beta chain) was carried out in a study of persistence of HIV-infected CD4 T cells. V was clipped by 8 bases and J by 2 bases; unmatched bases: 4. The germline V gene encodes CDR1 SGHVS and CDR2 FNYEAQ. The CDR3 totals 13 residues. Details on this clone: No antigen is known for it.

The immunoSEQ assay was version 4, run in survey mode. The method was immunoSEQ multiplex PCR; TCRdb's version includes in-frame clones alone and lacks a portion of them. This sample has 40,000 to 55,000 clones, with less than 90% found just once. Cells were stimulated nonspecifically with anti-CD3/anti-CD28 magnetic beads. Sorting selected CD4+ T cells upregulating both CD40 ligand and CD69. The source is an adult woman with HIV who was CMV-seropositive. The material sequenced was CD4+ T cells sorted from PBMCs after roughly 18-hour stimulation, taken from a patient who received antiretroviral therapy. V is TRBV7-6 and J is TRBJ2-3; 7 bases map to TRBD2. CDR3 nucleotide sequence: TGTGCCAGCGGGGAGGGGTTCACAGATACGCAGTATTTT. It specifies CASGEGFTDTQYF. The whole variable domain, filled in from reference TRBV7-6 and TRBJ2-3, reads GAGVSQSPRYKVTKRGQDVALRCDPISGHVSLYWYRQALGQGPEFLTYFNYEAQQDKSGLPNDRFSAERPEGSISTLTIQRTEQRDSAMYRCASGEGFTDTQYFGPGTRLTVL.